Detailed here is one TCR beta chain. The record originates from a study of shared T cell receptors in the human thymus. Trimming removed 1 base from V and 6 bases from J, with 16 bases in between. The CDR3 covers 16 residues. In germline, CDR1 is LGHNA, CDR2 YSLEER. Assay: immunoSEQ multiplex PCR; the TCRdb copy retains only in-frame clones and omits some. The sample holds almost 550,000 clones; approximately 80% are singletons and the top ten take about 0.013%. The same data also went into a second study, on human thymus T cells. That work adds: Thymus pieces cut out during corrective heart surgery were the tissue that was used. Apparent skewing of V and J gene usage characterized both thymic and blood repertoires. Thymic repertoires from unrelated individuals overlapped highly, related research reported.

This TCR was recovered from a boy younger than two with a congenital heart defect. Sequenced material: thymocytes. The rearrangement links TRBV4-3 to TRBJ2-1; tentatively, D is TRBD2 (7 bases). CDR3 bases: TGCGCCAGCAGCCAAGGGGGGGGCTCGACTGGCAATGAGCAGTTCTTC. This translates into CASSQGGGSTGNEQFF.